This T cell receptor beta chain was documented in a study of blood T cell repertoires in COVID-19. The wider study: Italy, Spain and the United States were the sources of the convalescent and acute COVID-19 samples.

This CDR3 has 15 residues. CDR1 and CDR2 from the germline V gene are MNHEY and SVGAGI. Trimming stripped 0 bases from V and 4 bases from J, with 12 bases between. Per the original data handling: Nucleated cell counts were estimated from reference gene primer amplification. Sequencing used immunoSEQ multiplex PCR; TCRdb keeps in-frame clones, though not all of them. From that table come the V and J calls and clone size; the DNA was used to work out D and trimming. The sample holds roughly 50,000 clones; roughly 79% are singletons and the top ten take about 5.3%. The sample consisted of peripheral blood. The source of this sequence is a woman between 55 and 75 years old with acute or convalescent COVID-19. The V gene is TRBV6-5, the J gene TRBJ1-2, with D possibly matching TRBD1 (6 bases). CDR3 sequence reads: CASSYSNRDRYGYTF. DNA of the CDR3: TGTGCCAGCAGTTACTCGAACAGGGATCGCTATGGCTACACCTTC.